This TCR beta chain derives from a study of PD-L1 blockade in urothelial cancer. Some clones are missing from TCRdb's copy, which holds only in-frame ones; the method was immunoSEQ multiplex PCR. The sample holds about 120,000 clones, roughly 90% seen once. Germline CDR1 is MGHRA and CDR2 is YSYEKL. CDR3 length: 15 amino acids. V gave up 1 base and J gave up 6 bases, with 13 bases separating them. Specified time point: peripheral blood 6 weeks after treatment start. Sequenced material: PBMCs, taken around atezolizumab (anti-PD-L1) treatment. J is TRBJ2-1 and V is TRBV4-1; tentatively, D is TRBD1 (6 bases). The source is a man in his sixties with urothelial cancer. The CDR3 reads CASSQVTGFPNEQFF. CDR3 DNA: TGCGCCAGCAGCCAAGTTACAGGGTTTCCCAATGAGCAGTTCTTC.